The 26 T cell receptor beta chains below were found in one sample sequenced in a study of Ad26.COV2.S vaccination and SARS-CoV-2 variants. Sequenced by immunoSEQ multiplex PCR; TCRdb stores in-frame clones only, minus some. The sample yields 300,000 to 400,000 clones, 70% to 90% seen once. The treatment is: over 15 received Ad26.COV2.S at low or high dose, single or two shots; several received placebo; per-sample allocation not given. Sampling happened 63 days after the first vaccine or placebo injection. The sequenced sample was peripheral blood, obtained in a trial of Ad26.COV2.S vaccine versus placebo. These receptors all stem from a person between 18 and 59 years old who received the Ad26.COV2.S COVID-19 vaccine or a placebo.

This chain connects TRBV3-1 (or the pseudogene TRBV3-2) to TRBJ2-7, with D tentatively TRBD1 or TRBD2 (5 bases each). CDR1 is LGHDT and CDR2 is YNNKEL in the germline V gene (reference sequence). V lost 4 bases and J 0 bases, leaving 13 bases between the germline ends. This CDR3 has 15 amino acids. DNA for the CDR3: TGTGCCAGCAGCCTACTGGGACCCAGCTCCTACGAGCAGTACTTC. Its protein product is CASSLLGPSSYEQYF.

The V and J genes are TRBV29-1 and TRBJ2-7, with 9 bases that match TRBD2. V lost 4 bases to trimming and J lost 6 bases; unmatched junction nucleotides: 7. Looked up from germline, CDR1 is SQVTM and CDR2 is ANQGSEA. CDR3 length equals 13 residues. CDR3 DNA sequence: TGCAGCGTTGCTAAGCGGGAGGCCTCCGAGCAGTACTTC. Translated: CSVAKREASEQYF.

This clone was detected only once. This rearrangement joins TRBV6-5 to TRBJ2-7; 10 bases fit TRBD2. This CDR3 has 16 residues. J was trimmed by 7 bases and V by 0 bases; bases with no gene match: 9. In germline, CDR1 is MNHEY, CDR2 SVGAGI. DNA for the CDR3: TGTGCCAGCAGTTACTCGATTAGCGGGGGGAGGTGGGAGCAGTACTTC. Translated, it gives CASSYSISGGRWEQYF.

The CDR3 DNA reads as TGTGCCAGCAGCCAAGTAAGGGGCCGAGAGGCTGAAGCTTTCTTT. This gives the protein CASSQVRGREAEAFF. This rearrangement joins TRBV14 to TRBJ1-1, with a possible D match to TRBD1 (5 bases). Germline loops: CDR1 SGHDN, CDR2 FVKESK. V lost 1 base to trimming and J lost 6 bases, with 15 bases between them. The CDR3 consists of 15 residues.

V gene TRBV4-1 combines with J gene TRBJ1-5, with 7 bases aligning to TRBD1. V lost 0 bases, J lost 2 bases, and 16 bases stayed unmatched. Germline loops: CDR1 MGHRA, CDR2 YSYEKL. This CDR3 has 20 amino acids. The CDR3 DNA reads as TGCGCCAGCAGCCAAGATTGGGCAGGGGGAGGGGCATTTGGCAATCAGCCCCAGCATTTT. As protein: CASSQDWAGGGAFGNQPQHF.

This clone has a count of ten or more. Other DNA sequences from this sample encode an identical CDR3 as well. This chain connects TRBV2 to TRBJ2-2; either TRBD1 or TRBD2 may supply D (5 bases each). Germline CDR1 reads SNHLY; CDR2 reads FYNNEI. This CDR3 contains 14 residues. Trimming removed 5 bases at V and 5 bases at J, with 12 bases between. CDR3 in DNA: TGTGCCAGCAGTCCGAGATGGGGGACCGGGGAGCTGTTTTTT. This sequence encodes CASSPRWGTGELFF.

The chain carries TRBV5-6 and TRBJ1-2, with 7 bases lining up with TRBD1. CDR1 is SGHDT, CDR2 YYEEEE, per germline. The CDR3 contains 15 residues. V lost 4 bases to trimming and J lost 3 bases; unmatched junction nucleotides: 9. The CDR3 DNA reads as TGTGCCAGCAGCCCCGGGGACAGAGGGGACTATGGCTACACCTTC. Its translation is CASSPGDRGDYGYTF.

This clone was detected a few times. The J gene is TRBJ1-2, the V gene TRBV10-2; perhaps TRBD1 as D (6 bases). Germline assignment: CDR1 WSHSY and CDR2 SAAADI. The CDR3 extends over 11 amino acids. V was trimmed by 9 bases and J by 13 bases, leaving 18 bases between them. The chain's CDR3 is CASSQGIEATF. The CDR3 DNA reads TGCGCCAGTTCTCAGGGGATTGAGGCCACCTTC.

This clone was counted between two and nine times. As DNA, the CDR3 is TGTGCCAGCAGTTCTAGCCTCAGCGGGGTCGGGGAGCTGTTTTTT. Its translation: CASSSSLSGVGELFF. V usage is TRBV6-2 or TRBV6-3 and J usage is TRBJ2-2; 7 bases agree with TRBD2. V lost 4 bases and J lost 7; bases outside the gene matches: 9. The CDR3 is 15 residues long. Germline values: CDR1 MNHEY, CDR2 SVGEGT.

The chain combines TRBV7-2 with TRBJ2-3; 10 nucleotides agree with TRBD1. V dropped 6 bases and J dropped 6; count of bases not matched to a gene: 12. The CDR3 is 16 residues long. The germline gives CDR1 SGHTA, CDR2 FQGNSA. CDR3 sequence reads: CASSLAGTGVTDTQYF. DNA for the CDR3: TGTGCCAGCAGTCTAGCTGGGACAGGGGTTACCGATACGCAGTATTTT.

The V gene is TRBV12-3 or TRBV12-4, the J gene TRBJ1-2; tentatively, D is TRBD1 (6 bases). The CDR3 covers 13 residues. V lost 6 bases and J lost 0, with 8 bases in between. DNA for the CDR3: TGTGCCAGCAGCCGACAGGCTAACTATGGCTACACCTTC. Amino acid sequence: CASSRQANYGYTF.

The chain carries TRBV5-4 and TRBJ2-5, with D possibly being TRBD1 (9 bases). Trimming stripped 4 bases from V and 5 bases from J, with 18 bases between. Germline CDR1 reads SGHNT; CDR2 reads YYREEE (reference sequence). The CDR3 length is 15 residues. CDR3 region: CASSRGGQGLETQYF. Here the CDR3 DNA reads TGTGCCAGCAGCCGGGGGGGACAGGGTTTGGAGACCCAGTACTTC. Full variable domain (remainder filled in from reference TRBV5-4 and TRBJ2-5): ETGVTQSPTHLIKTRGQQVTLRCSSQSGHNTVSWYQQALGQGPQFIFQYYREEENGRGNFPPRFSGLQFPNYSSELNVNALELDDSALYLCASSRGGQGLETQYFGPGTRLLVL.

This rearrangement joins TRBV4-1 to TRBJ2-1; 10 bases are a match to TRBD2. The CDR3 spans 17 residues. V was pared by 0 bases and J by 9 bases, with 11 bases of the junction left unmatched. Looked up from germline, CDR1 is MGHRA and CDR2 is YSYEKL. CDR3 sequence: CASSQDSRLAGAVEQFF. The CDR3 coding sequence is TGCGCCAGCAGCCAAGATAGCCGGCTAGCGGGGGCGGTTGAGCAGTTCTTC.

The rearrangement joins TRBV6-6 to TRBJ2-1, with D possibly matching TRBD2 (7 bases). The germline V and J ends were trimmed by 10 bases and 2 bases, with 9 bases remaining between them. Per germline, CDR1 MNHNY and CDR2 SVGAGI (reference sequence). The CDR3 consists of 12 residues. This chain's CDR3 is CATGGAYNEQFF. In DNA, the CDR3 is TGTGCCACGGGGGGCGCCTACAATGAGCAGTTCTTC.

The J gene is TRBJ2-7, the V gene TRBV9, with 9 bases lining up with TRBD2. There are 16 residues in the CDR3. CDR1 is SGDLS and CDR2 is YYNGEE in the germline V gene. V shed 0 bases and J 2 bases; nucleotides not matched to a gene: 6. This CDR3 is CASSVVASGATYEQYF. In nucleotides, the CDR3 is TGTGCCAGCAGCGTAGTGGCTAGCGGGGCGACCTACGAGCAGTACTTC.

V is TRBV6-5 and J is TRBJ1-1; D is ambiguous. Trimming stripped 8 bases from V and 1 base from J, with 11 bases between. This CDR3 contains 13 residues. The germline CDR1 and CDR2 sequences are MNHEY and SVGAGI. CDR3 in DNA: TGTGCCAGCGCTATTAGACAGAACACTGAAGCTTTCTTT. Translating gives CASAIRQNTEAFF.

The V gene is TRBV28, the J gene TRBJ1-2; 8 positions agree with TRBD1. This CDR3 contains 17 residues. The junction had 9 bases not matched to a gene; V was cut back by 2 bases and J by 1 base. Per germline, CDR1 MDHEN and CDR2 SYDVKM. CDR3 region: CASSLPGQGTDNYGYTF. CDR3 coding DNA: TGTGCCAGCAGTTTACCAGGACAGGGAACCGATAACTATGGCTACACCTTC.

This chain uses TRBV4-3 with TRBJ1-2; no clear D gene. CDR1 and CDR2 from the germline V gene are LGHNA and YSLEER. The length of the CDR3 is 16 residues. V was cut by 0 bases and J by 0 bases, with 11 bases left in between. The CDR3 loop reads CASSQDLGGANYGYTF. CDR3 sequence (DNA): TGCGCCAGCAGCCAAGATCTAGGTGGAGCTAACTATGGCTACACCTTC.

The rearrangement links TRBV7-2 to TRBJ2-7; possibly TRBD1 for D (6 bases). Germline values: CDR1 SGHTA, CDR2 FQGNSA. The V and J ends lost 3 bases and 2 bases respectively, with 8 bases between them. The length of the CDR3 is 13 residues. The CDR3 loop is CASSFRDTYEQYF. The CDR3 DNA reads TGTGCCAGCAGCTTTCGGGACACCTACGAGCAGTACTTC.

The V and J genes are TRBV21-1 and TRBJ2-1; the table's D call TRBD2 went unverified against the DNA. TRBV21-1 is flagged as a pseudogene. The CDR3 is 18 residues long. CDR3 in DNA: TGTGCCAGCAGCCCCGGGACTAGCGGGGGGCGAATCCACAATGAGCAGTTCTTC. The encoded protein is CASSPGTSGGRIHNEQFF.

The gene calls are TRBV6-2 or TRBV6-3 and TRBJ2-3, with D hard to call. The V and J ends lost 5 bases and 2 bases respectively, with 11 bases between them. Germline loops: CDR1 MNHEY, CDR2 SVGEGT. The CDR3 runs 14 residues. In nucleotides, the CDR3 is TGTGCCAGCAGTGACAACATACACACAGATACGCAGTATTTT. This translates into CASSDNIHTDTQYF.

The chain joins TRBV13 to TRBJ2-1; no definite D call. The CDR3 is 12 amino acids. The V end was cut by 4 bases, the J end by 4 bases, with 5 bases between. Per the germline V gene, CDR1 is PRHDT and CDR2 is FYEKMQ (reference sequence). The CDR3: CASSSNYNEQFF. Here the CDR3 DNA reads TGTGCCAGCAGCTCCAATTACAATGAGCAGTTCTTC.

V and J are TRBV6-2 or TRBV6-3 and TRBJ1-5, with D perhaps TRBD1 (6 bases). V dropped 2 bases and J dropped 1 base, with 12 bases sitting between them. The CDR3 has 16 amino acids. The germline gives CDR1 MNHEY, CDR2 SVGEGT. DNA for the CDR3: TGTGCCAGCAGTTACGAGGGGGGTCGGAGCAATCAGCCCCAGCATTTT. Protein product: CASSYEGGRSNQPQHF.

The chain employs TRBV6-5 and TRBJ1-1, with D unresolved. CDR3 length: 14 residues. The V end lost 3 bases, the J end lost 1 base, and 9 bases lay between the germline ends. Germline CDR1 reads MNHEY; CDR2 reads SVGAGI. CDR3 amino acids: CASSYLAGNTEAFF. In nucleotides, the CDR3 is TGTGCCAGCAGTTATTTGGCAGGGAACACTGAAGCTTTCTTT.

To note about this clone: This same CDR3 is encoded by further DNA sequences in the sample. V gene TRBV5-6 combines with J gene TRBJ1-2; D is unclear. The CDR3 contains 13 residues. From germline, CDR1 is SGHDT and CDR2 YYEEEE. V lost 0 bases and J lost 2, with 5 bases in between. CDR3 protein: CASSLGRNYGYTF. The CDR3 DNA reads TGTGCCAGCAGCTTGGGGCGGAACTATGGCTACACCTTC.

V and J are TRBV6-6 and TRBJ2-4, with D perhaps given as TRBD1 or TRBD2 (5 bases each). This CDR3 spans 14 amino acids. Germline V CDR1 and CDR2: MNHNY, SVGAGI (reference sequence). V was pared by 5 bases and J by 3 bases, with 11 bases between. CDR3 amino acids: CASSHGTVKNIQYF. The CDR3 DNA is TGTGCCAGCAGTCACGGGACCGTCAAAAACATTCAGTACTTC.